The subject of this entry is one TCR beta chain. The antigen remains undetermined. This record comes from a study of cytomegalovirus exposure and HLA in healthy donors. The PCR made use of 60 Vbeta and 13 Jbeta primers. Method: immunoSEQ multiplex PCR; TCRdb's copy keeps in-frame clones and lacks some. The table lists 120,000 or so clones, around 82% of them singletons. Germline CDR1 reads SNHLY; CDR2 reads FYNNEI. J lost 3 bases, V lost 6 bases, and 3 bases had no gene match. This CDR3 has 14 amino acids. Findings and caveats of the study: Based on reports, TCR beta sequences accurately predicted HLA-A and HLA-B alleles for most subjects.

The genes are TRBV2 and TRBJ1-5, with 9 bases fitting TRBD1. This TCR came from a woman aged 40 to 49 in good health and CMV-seropositive. Input material: PBMCs. CDR3 sequence: CASSGTGLNQPQHF. The CDR3 bases are TGTGCCAGCAGCGGGACAGGGCTCAATCAGCCCCAGCATTTT. Using reference TRBV2 and TRBJ1-5 for the parts outside the CDR3, the full variable domain is EPEVTQTPSHQVTQMGQEVILRCVPISNHLYFYWYRQILGQKVEFLVSFYNNEISEKSEIFDDQFSVERPDGSNFTLKIRSTKLEDSAMYFCASSGTGLNQPQHFGDGTRLSIL.